The entry that follows covers one T cell receptor (beta chain) sequence. The antigen is unknown. The repertoire was sequenced with immunoSEQ multiplex PCR; TCRdb's copy has only in-frame clones and lacks some. The table lists approximately 28,000 clones, around 79% of them singletons, with just under 8% in the top ten. Lung cancer patients with chemo-refractory metastatic non-small-cell disease were given focal radiation plus CTLA-4 blockade with ipilimumab. The CDR3 spans 14 residues. Unmatched junction bases numbered 5, after V lost 6 bases and J lost 4 bases. Germline V gives CDR1 MNHEY, CDR2 SVGAGI. The data belong to a study of radiotherapy plus CTLA-4 blockade in lung cancer. Study-level results: In blood, after radiotherapy plus ipilimumab, tumor-derived TCR clones expanded.

The sequence derives from a human donor with non-small cell lung cancer who had stable disease on radiotherapy plus ipilimumab. The specimen comprised peripheral blood, sampled from a patient treated with radiotherapy plus ipilimumab. The rearrangement joins TRBV6-5 to TRBJ2-1; 8 bases are shared with TRBD2. The DNA for the CDR3 is TGTGCCAGCAGATACACTAGCGGATACAATGAGCAGTTCTTC. This gives the protein CASRYTSGYNEQFF.